The sample holds many counts of the clone carrying this T cell receptor (beta chain). Its antigen is as yet unknown. The length of the CDR3 is 16 residues. The V end was cut by 0 bases, the J end by 3 bases, with 18 bases between. Germline assignment: CDR1 DFQATT and CDR2 SNEGSKA (reference sequence). RNA transcripts yielded amplified TCR beta CDR3 regions. The HTBI primer set served for first-round RT-PCR of the TCR CDR3. MiXCR was run by TCRdb on the multiplex PCR reads, yielding one entry per CDR3 protein. The data contain 640,000 or so distinct CDR3 sequences, 12% to 15% of them singletons. Patients were excluded because of uncontrolled infection, other autoimmune disease, pregnancy or lactation. Thyroid ultrasound and orbital computed tomography, with clinical symptoms and serum thyroxine and TRAb, informed diagnoses. The data originate from a study of T cells in Graves' hyperthyroidism and ophthalmopathy. Study outcomes and limitations: Stable hyperthyroidism was separated from ophthalmopathy by a model based on 13 V-J features.

Sequenced input: blood. The J gene is TRBJ2-7, the V gene TRBV20-1; D perhaps matches TRBD1 (5 bases). The receptor was derived from a woman younger than 35 with Graves' ophthalmopathy. DNA for the CDR3: TGCAGTGCTAGAGATCCATCGACAGTGGTTCTCTACGAGCAGTACTTC. Protein product: CSARDPSTVVLYEQYF.